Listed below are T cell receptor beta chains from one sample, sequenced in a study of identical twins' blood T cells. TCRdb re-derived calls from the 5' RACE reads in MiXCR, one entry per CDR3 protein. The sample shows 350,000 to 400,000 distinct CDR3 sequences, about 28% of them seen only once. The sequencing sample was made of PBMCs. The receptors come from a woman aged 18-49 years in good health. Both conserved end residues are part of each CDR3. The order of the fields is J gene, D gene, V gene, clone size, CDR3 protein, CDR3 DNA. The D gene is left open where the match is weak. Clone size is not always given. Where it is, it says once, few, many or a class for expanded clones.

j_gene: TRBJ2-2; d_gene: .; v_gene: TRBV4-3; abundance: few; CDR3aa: CASSQDSPGTGELFF; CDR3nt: TGCGCCAGCAGCCAAGATTCCCCGGGCACCGGGGAGCTGTTTTTT
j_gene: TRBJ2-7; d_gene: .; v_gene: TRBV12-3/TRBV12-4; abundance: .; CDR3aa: CASSFQGSFSYEQYF; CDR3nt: TGTGCCAGCAGTTTTCAGGGGTCATTTTCTTACGAGCAGTACTTC
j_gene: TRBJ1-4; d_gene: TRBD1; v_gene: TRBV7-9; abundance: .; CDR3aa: CASSPRAGGEKLFF; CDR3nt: TGTGCCAGCAGCCCCCGGGCAGGGGGGGAAAAACTGTTTTTT
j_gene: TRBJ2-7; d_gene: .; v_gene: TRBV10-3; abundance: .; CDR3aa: CAISEGQPYEQYF; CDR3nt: TGTGCCATCAGTGAGGGACAACCCTACGAGCAGTACTTC
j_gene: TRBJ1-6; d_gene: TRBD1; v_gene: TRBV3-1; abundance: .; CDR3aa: CASSHLFGQGDSPLHF; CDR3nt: TGTGCCAGCAGCCACCTCTTTGGACAGGGGGATTCACCCCTCCACTTT
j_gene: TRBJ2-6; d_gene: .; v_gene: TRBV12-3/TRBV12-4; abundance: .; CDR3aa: CASSFHSGRANVLTF; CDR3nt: TGTGCCAGCAGTTTCCATTCCGGTAGGGCCAACGTCCTGACTTTC
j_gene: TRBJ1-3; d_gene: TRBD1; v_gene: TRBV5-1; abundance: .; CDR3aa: CASSLMGTGTSGNTIYF; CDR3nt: TGCGCCAGCAGCTTGATGGGGACAGGGACCTCTGGAAACACCATATATTTT
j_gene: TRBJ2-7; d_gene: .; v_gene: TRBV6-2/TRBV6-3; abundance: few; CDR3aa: CASKNRTYEQYF; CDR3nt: TGTGCCAGCAAAAACAGAACCTACGAGCAGTACTTC
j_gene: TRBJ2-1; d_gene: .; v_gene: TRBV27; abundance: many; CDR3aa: CASSNRVYNEQFF; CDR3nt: TGTGCCAGCAGTAATCGAGTCTACAATGAGCAGTTCTTC
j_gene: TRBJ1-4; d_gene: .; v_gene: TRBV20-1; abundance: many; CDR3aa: CSARAPQGGKLFF; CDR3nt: TGCAGTGCTAGAGCACCCCAGGGTGGAAAACTGTTTTTT
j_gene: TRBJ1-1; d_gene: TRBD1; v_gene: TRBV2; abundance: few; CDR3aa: CATLQGRAFF; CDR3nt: TGTGCCACCCTACAGGGGCGAGCTTTCTTT
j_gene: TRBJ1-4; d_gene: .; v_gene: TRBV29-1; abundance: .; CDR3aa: CSVAPENEKLFF; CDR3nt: TGCAGCGTTGCCCCGGAGAATGAAAAACTGTTTTTT
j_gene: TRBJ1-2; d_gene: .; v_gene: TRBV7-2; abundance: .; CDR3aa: CASSLLGRTDYGYTF; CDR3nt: TGTGCCAGCAGCTTATTAGGACGGACCGACTATGGCTACACCTTC
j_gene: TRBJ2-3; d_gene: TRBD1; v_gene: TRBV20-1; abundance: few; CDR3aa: CSAPKTGSTDTQYF; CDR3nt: TGCAGTGCCCCGAAGACAGGGAGCACAGATACGCAGTATTTT
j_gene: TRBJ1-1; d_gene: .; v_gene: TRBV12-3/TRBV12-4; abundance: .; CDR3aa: CASSYRAQNTEAFF; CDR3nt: TGTGCCAGCAGTTACCGGGCCCAGAACACTGAAGCTTTCTTT
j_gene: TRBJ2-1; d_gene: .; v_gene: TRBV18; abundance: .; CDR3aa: CASSPGLSYNEQFF; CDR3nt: TGTGCCAGCTCTCCGGGACTGTCTTACAATGAGCAGTTCTTC
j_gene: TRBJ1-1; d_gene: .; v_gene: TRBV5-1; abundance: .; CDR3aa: CASSLRSTEAFF; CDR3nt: TGCGCCAGCAGCTTACGGAGCACTGAAGCTTTCTTT
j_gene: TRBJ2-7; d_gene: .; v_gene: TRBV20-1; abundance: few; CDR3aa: CSVTPGPFSYEQYF; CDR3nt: TGCAGTGTCACCCCGGGTCCTTTCTCCTACGAGCAGTACTTC
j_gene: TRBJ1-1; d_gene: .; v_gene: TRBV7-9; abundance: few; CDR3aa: CASSLVPFGEAFF; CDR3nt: TGTGCCAGCAGCCTAGTCCCGTTCGGTGAAGCTTTCTTT
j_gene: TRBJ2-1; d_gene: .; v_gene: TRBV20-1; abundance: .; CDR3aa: CSARSNAGTPYNEQFF; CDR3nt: TGCAGTGCTAGGTCTAATGCCGGGACGCCGTACAATGAGCAGTTCTTC
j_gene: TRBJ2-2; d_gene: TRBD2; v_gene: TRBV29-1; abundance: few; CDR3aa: CSVEEKGKKRENTGELFF; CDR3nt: TGCAGCGTTGAAGAAAAGGGAAAAAAGCGGGAGAACACCGGGGAGCTGTTTTTT
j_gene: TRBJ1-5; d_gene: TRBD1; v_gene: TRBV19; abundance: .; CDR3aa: CASSPHDGTGYQPQHF; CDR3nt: TGTGCCAGTAGTCCCCACGATGGGACAGGGTATCAGCCCCAGCATTTT
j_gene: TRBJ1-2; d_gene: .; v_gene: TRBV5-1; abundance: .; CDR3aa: CASSLAAGRDYGYTF; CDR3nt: TGCGCCAGCAGCTTGGCCGCGGGGAGGGACTACGGCTACACCTTC
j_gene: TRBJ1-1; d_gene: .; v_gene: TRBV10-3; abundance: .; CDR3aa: CAIMRGLDTEAFF; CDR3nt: TGTGCCATCATGAGGGGTTTGGACACTGAAGCTTTCTTT